These 24 T cell receptor beta chains were sequenced from one sample in a study of post-analysis software for immune sequencing data. Study results and caveats: Relative to controls, patients had a handful of TRBV segments at higher frequency, with TRBV5-6, TRBV5-1 and TRBV20-1 among these.

For these TCRs, the target antigens are not known. Researchers reported that TCR beta cDNA libraries carried unique molecular identifiers. Each CDR3 protein is one row after TCRdb ran MiXCR on the PCR reads. The table has about 430,000 distinct CDR3 sequences, 30% to 40% seen once. The sequenced sample was blood. Receptor source: a girl aged 2-10 years with multiple sclerosis.

The chain uses TRBV20-1 and TRBJ2-1, with 8 bases aligning to TRBD2. Per germline, CDR1 DFQATT and CDR2 SNEGSKA (reference sequence). J gave up 1 base and V 2 bases, and 10 bases lay outside the gene matches. The CDR3 is made up of 17 amino acids. Written as DNA, the CDR3 is TGCAGTGCTAGATCGGTCGGGAGGGCCTTATCCTACAATGAGCAGTTCTTC. Its translation is CSARSVGRALSYNEQFF.

The chain is built from TRBV2 and TRBJ1-2, with TRBD1 matching 8 bases. This CDR3 contains 14 residues. In germline, CDR1 is SNHLY, CDR2 FYNNEI. Germline trimming cut 5 bases from V and 5 bases from J; bases unmatched to any gene: 7. CDR3 in amino acids: CASSPTGGQYGYTF. The CDR3 DNA is TGTGCCAGCAGTCCAACAGGGGGACAGTATGGCTACACCTTC.

This chain connects TRBV6-4 to TRBJ2-3; 9 nucleotides match TRBD2. CDR1 MRHNA and CDR2 SNTAGT come from the germline V gene. Trimming at V came to 4 bases and at J to 0 bases, leaving 2 bases not matched to a gene. This CDR3 has 15 amino acids. The CDR3: CASSVTSGSTDTQYF. DNA for the CDR3: TGTGCCAGCAGTGTTACTAGCGGGAGCACAGATACGCAGTATTTT.

This clonotype was observed a handful of times. The genes are TRBV29-1 and TRBJ2-7; 8 positions match TRBD1. The CDR3 extends over 13 amino acids. Germline V gene data show CDR1 as SQVTM and CDR2 as ANQGSEA. V lost 3 bases, J lost 2 bases, and 3 bases stayed unmatched. The CDR3 coding sequence is TGCAGCGTTGAGGACAGGGTGACCTACGAGCAGTACTTC. Amino acid sequence: CSVEDRVTYEQYF.

This clonotype has only a few counts. This chain connects TRBV20-1 to TRBJ2-7; D not certain. The CDR3 totals 14 residues. Germline V lookup: CDR1 DFQATT, CDR2 SNEGSKA (reference sequence). The V and J ends lost 2 bases and 2 bases respectively, with 13 bases between them. CDR3 coding DNA: TGCAGTGCTAGACCCCGGGTCTCCGCCTACGAGCAGTACTTC. It encodes CSARPRVSAYEQYF.

Only a few counts were recorded for this clonotype. The rearrangement uses TRBV14 and TRBJ2-5; 10 nucleotides line up with TRBD1. The CDR3 is 17 amino acids. CDR1 is SGHDN, CDR2 FVKESK, per germline. V lost 3 bases, J lost 5 bases, and 12 bases stayed unmatched. This CDR3 is CASSHWTTGGAGETQYF. The CDR3 bases are TGTGCCAGCAGCCATTGGACGACAGGGGGCGCCGGGGAGACCCAGTACTTC.

The V and J genes are TRBV27 and TRBJ2-7; 7 nucleotides align to TRBD2. CDR1 MNHEY and CDR2 SMNVEV come from the germline V gene (reference sequence). Trimming cost V 8 bases and J 9 bases; bases outside gene matches: 4. The CDR3 runs to 10 residues. The CDR3 DNA sequence: TGTGCCAGCGGGGGGGGTGCGCAGTACTTC. Encoded protein: CASGGGAQYF.

This clonotype showed up just a few times. The V gene is TRBV7-9, the J gene TRBJ1-2, with 7 bases matching TRBD1. The CDR3 has 13 amino acids. CDR1 and CDR2 from the germline V gene are SEHNR and FQNEAQ (reference sequence). The V segment lost 0 bases and the J segment 5 bases; nucleotides outside the gene matches: 0. CDR3 DNA: TGTGCCAGCAGCTTAGCGGGACAGTATGGCTACACCTTC. Its protein product is CASSLAGQYGYTF. Full variable domain (rest looked up from reference TRBV7-9 and TRBJ1-2): DTGVSQNPRHKITKRGQNVTFRCDPISEHNRLYWYRQTLGQGPEFLTYFQNEAQLEKSRLLSDRFSAERPKGSFSTLEIQRTEQGDSAMYLCASSLAGQYGYTFGSGTRLTVV.

The chain links TRBV29-1 to TRBJ2-5; 11 nucleotides line up with TRBD1. Germline CDR1 reads SQVTM; CDR2 reads ANQGSEA. This CDR3 is built from 13 residues. V was pared by 5 bases and J by 5 bases, with 4 bases of the junction left unmatched. CDR3: CSVTDRGRETQYF. The CDR3 DNA reads as TGCAGCGTTACGGACAGGGGGCGGGAGACCCAGTACTTC.

This clonotype was counted between two and nine times. CDR3 nucleotides: TGTGCCAGCACCGACGGGAACGGGGGGGTCAATGAGCAGTTCTTC. Encoded protein: CASTDGNGGVNEQFF. The chain links TRBV7-9 to TRBJ2-1; TRBD2 matches 8 bases. The germline CDR1 and CDR2 sequences are SEHNR and FQNEAQ (reference sequence). The J segment lost 6 bases and the V segment lost 7 bases, leaving 11 bases of the junction unmatched. CDR3 length equals 15 residues. The full variable domain, with the rest looked up from reference TRBV7-9 and TRBJ2-1, is DTGVSQNPRHKITKRGQNVTFRCDPISEHNRLYWYRQTLGQGPEFLTYFQNEAQLEKSRLLSDRFSAERPKGSFSTLEIQRTEQGDSAMYLCASTDGNGGVNEQFFGPGTRLTVL.

Worth noting for this clonotype: This clone may be a read error of a much larger clone one base away. V usage is TRBV5-6 and J usage is TRBJ2-7; D is unclear. Trimming cost V 1 base and J 7 bases, with 15 bases left between them. Germline CDR1 is SGHDT and CDR2 is YYEEEE. This CDR3 has 14 amino acids. The CDR3 protein is CASSLSAPVDEQYF. CDR3 DNA sequence: TGTGCCAGCAGCTTGAGTGCTCCGGTAGATGAGCAGTACTTC.

The rearrangement joins TRBV9 to TRBJ2-5; no clear D gene. The CDR3 is 14 amino acids. The germline V and J ends were trimmed by 0 bases and 2 bases, with 8 bases remaining between them. CDR1 is SGDLS and CDR2 is YYNGEE in the germline V gene. The CDR3 coding sequence is TGTGCCAGCAGCGTAGATCCGGATCAAGAGACCCAGTACTTC. Its protein is CASSVDPDQETQYF.

In its sample, this clonotype was seen a few times. The chain recombines TRBV7-6 with TRBJ2-7; possible D gene TRBD1, 5 bases. Trimming left V 0 bases short and J 0 bases short, with 21 bases between. The CDR3 covers 19 residues. CDR1 is SGHVS and CDR2 is FNYEAQ in the germline V gene. The CDR3 spells CASSLARVYPRSSSYEQYF. The CDR3 DNA sequence: TGTGCCAGCAGCTTAGCCAGGGTGTATCCCCGATCTAGCTCCTACGAGCAGTACTTC.

This chain uses TRBV10-3 with TRBJ2-7; 11 positions match TRBD1. Trimming at V came to 0 bases and at J to 2 bases, leaving 3 bases not matched to a gene. The CDR3 is made up of 16 amino acids. Germline V gene lookup returns CDR1 ENHRY and CDR2 SYGVKD. CDR3 nucleotides: TGTGCCATCAGTGAGTCCCCGGGACAGGGGGCCTACGAGCAGTACTTC. This gives the protein CAISESPGQGAYEQYF.

The chain employs TRBV7-8 and TRBJ2-7; perhaps TRBD1 as D (7 bases). V lost 7 bases and J lost 3, with 22 bases in between. Germline V CDR1 and CDR2: SGHVS, FQNEAQ. The CDR3 contains 16 residues. The CDR3 loop is CASTDQRGRGNYEQYF. The CDR3 nucleotides read TGTGCCAGCACCGATCAGAGGGGGCGCGGGAACTACGAGCAGTACTTC.

This sequence joins TRBV24-1 and TRBJ2-1; D is ambiguous. This CDR3 spans 14 amino acids. Trimming removed 4 bases from V and 6 bases from J, with 12 bases in between. CDR1 and CDR2 (germline): KGHDR, SFDVKD. The CDR3 here is CATSDSMNFNEQFF. Written as DNA, the CDR3 is TGTGCCACCAGTGACTCGATGAATTTCAATGAGCAGTTCTTC.

This clonotype was detected ten times or more. The chain uses TRBV6-4 and TRBJ1-6; D not certain. V lost 2 bases to trimming and J lost 15 bases, with 14 bases between them. This CDR3 comprises 13 residues. Germline CDR1 is MRHNA and CDR2 is SNTAGT. The CDR3 bases are TGTGCCAGCAGTGACGGTCCGTTTAGGAGCCTCCACTTT. It translates to CASSDGPFRSLHF.

This clonotype has more than one count but fewer than ten. The chain combines TRBV27 with TRBJ1-5, with D hard to call. Germline V gene data show CDR1 as MNHEY and CDR2 as SMNVEV (reference sequence). V lost 6 bases and J 3 bases, leaving 15 bases between the germline ends. The CDR3 spans 15 residues. The CDR3 coding sequence is TGTGCCAGCAGCCCGGTAGTAGGATTCAATCAGCCCCAGCATTTT. Translating gives CASSPVVGFNQPQHF.

Only a few counts were recorded for this clonotype. The chain has TRBV29-1 and TRBJ2-3, with D possibly being TRBD2 (5 bases). Trimming took 7 bases from V and 2 from J, leaving 22 bases between them. Germline CDR1 SQVTM, CDR2 ANQGSEA. The CDR3 length is 16 residues. The CDR3 is CSASRGRGLDTDTQYF. The CDR3 DNA sequence: TGCAGCGCTTCTCGCGGGCGCGGGCTAGACACAGATACGCAGTATTTT.

The chain carries TRBV28 and TRBJ2-1, with 11 bases identical to TRBD2. Germline assignment: CDR1 MDHEN and CDR2 SYDVKM. Germline trimming cut 6 bases from V and 10 bases from J; bases unmatched to any gene: 20. The CDR3 extends over 18 amino acids. CDR3 residues: CASSLVGLAGGYSYEQFF. The CDR3 DNA is TGTGCCAGCAGCTTGGTGGGGCTAGCGGGAGGCTACTCCTACGAGCAGTTCTTC.

J is TRBJ2-3 and V is TRBV7-9, with no clear D. The length of the CDR3 is 12 residues. The germline V gene encodes CDR1 SEHNR and CDR2 FQNEAQ (reference sequence). V lost 0 bases and J 11 bases, leaving 9 bases between the germline ends. CDR3 nucleotides: TGTGCCAGCAGCTTAGCCCAGAGAGGGCAGTATTTT. It yields the protein CASSLAQRGQYF.

The chain joins TRBV5-1 to TRBJ2-7; 8 nucleotides line up with TRBD2. V was clipped by 0 bases and J by 0 bases; unmatched bases: 2. Germline values: CDR1 SGHRS, CDR2 YFSETQ. The CDR3 loop spans 15 amino acids. CDR3 in amino acids: CASSLVAGSSYEQYF. CDR3 coding DNA: TGCGCCAGCAGCTTGGTAGCGGGGAGCTCCTACGAGCAGTACTTC.

This chain uses TRBV7-2 with TRBJ1-5, with 7 positions matching TRBD1. V trimming: 4 bases; J trimming: 3 bases; junction bases outside the gene matches: 9. CDR3 length equals 16 residues. Germline CDR1 SGHTA, CDR2 FQGNSA. The CDR3 loop reads CASSSSPGGHNQPQHF. As DNA, the CDR3 is TGTGCCAGCAGCTCCTCCCCAGGGGGTCACAATCAGCCCCAGCATTTT.

V gene TRBV7-9 combines with J gene TRBJ2-1; tentatively, D is TRBD2 (5 bases). Germline-derived CDR1 and CDR2 are SEHNR and FQNEAQ (reference sequence). The CDR3 is 14 amino acids. Trimming removed 4 bases at V and 9 bases at J, with 16 bases between. The DNA of the CDR3 is TGTGCCAGCAGCTACAGCGGATCAATGGGTGAGCAGTTCTTC. Residues: CASSYSGSMGEQFF.